These T cell receptor beta chains were read from a single sample in a study of shared clonotypes between healthy human individuals. Sequencing was performed with immunoSEQ multiplex PCR; in TCRdb, only in-frame clones are kept and a portion is missing. The table includes over a million clones, 95% to 99% detected once. The sequenced material came from naive CD4+ T cells sorted from blood. The receptors derive from a man aged 25-45 years in good health. The CDR3 runs from the conserved cysteine through the conserved F or W. A D gene is named only where the DNA matches it firmly. Size is omitted from some rows. Given values are once, few, many or a class for expanded clones.

d_call j_call v_call clone_size cdr3_nt cdr3_aa
NA TRBJ2-3 TRBV7-6 NA TGTGCCAGCAGCCAGAGGGTAGGGATGGGCACAGATACGCAGTATTTT CASSQRVGMGTDTQYF
NA TRBJ2-2 TRBV14 NA TGTGCCAGCAGCCAAGGCCGCCGGCCGCGGTCGAACACCGGGGAGCTGTTTTTT CASSQGRRPRSNTGELFF
TRBD2 TRBJ2-5 TRBV5-1 NA TGCGCCAGCAGCTTCCCAATGGTAGCGGGAGGCTCCGGAGGTGAGACCCAGTACTTC CASSFPMVAGGSGGETQYF
TRBD2 TRBJ2-3 TRBV18 NA TGTGCCAGCTCACCAACTAGCGGGTCTAGCACAGATACGCAGTATTTT CASSPTSGSSTDTQYF
TRBD2 TRBJ2-3 TRBV10-2 NA TGCGCCAGCAGTGTTATAGCGGGAGGAACTAGCACAGATACGCAGTATTTT CASSVIAGGTSTDTQYF
NA TRBJ1-2 TRBV6-4 NA TGTGCCAGCAGCCCGGGTCGTGGGCTCGGCTACACCTTC CASSPGRGLGYTF
TRBD2 TRBJ2-7 TRBV10-2 NA TGCGCCAGCAGTCAGCAGCTAGCGGGAGTCGAGCAGTACTTC CASSQQLAGVEQYF
NA TRBJ2-1 TRBV19 NA TGTGCCAGTAGTATAGATGGCAGGGGAATCTACAATGAGCAGTTCTTC CASSIDGRGIYNEQFF
TRBD1 TRBJ2-2 TRBV19 NA TGTGCCAGTAGTATGGGGACAGGGTTGCGGTACACCGGGGAGCTGTTTTTT CASSMGTGLRYTGELFF
NA TRBJ1-1 TRBV2 NA TGTGCCAGCAGCCAGGGACGAGACACTGAAGCTTTCTTT CASSQGRDTEAFF
TRBD1 TRBJ2-1 TRBV27 NA TGTGCCAGCAGTTTCCGGACAGGCTGGAGCAACAATGAGCAGTTCTTC CASSFRTGWSNNEQFF
TRBD1 TRBJ2-1 TRBV30 NA TGTGCCTGGAGACCAGGGGGCAATGAGCAGTTCTTC CAWRPGGNEQFF
NA TRBJ1-4 TRBV7-9 NA TGTGCCAGCAGCTTAGAAGGTCCTCGCTTTTTT CASSLEGPRFF
NA TRBJ2-5 TRBV7-6 once TGTGCCAGCAGCTTAGTTGGGGGTAGGGAAGAGACCCAGTACTTC CASSLVGGREETQYF
TRBD1 TRBJ1-2 TRBV10-3 NA TGTGCCATCAGTGCGGGACAGGACTATGGCTACACCTTC CAISAGQDYGYTF
NA TRBJ2-7 TRBV7-2 NA TGTGCCAGCAGCTTACGAGGGACACAAGCAGGCGAGCAGTACTTC CASSLRGTQAGEQYF
NA TRBJ2-3 TRBV9 once TGTGCCAGCAGCGCCAGAGCGGTCTGGACAGATACGCAGTATTTT CASSARAVWTDTQYF
NA TRBJ2-2 TRBV9 NA TGTGCCAGCAGCGTAGTGCTGAACGGGGAGCTGTTTTTT CASSVVLNGELFF
NA TRBJ2-6 TRBV10-3 once TGTGCCATCATGAGCTCTGGGGCCAACGTCCTGACTTTC CAIMSSGANVLTF
NA TRBJ1-5 TRBV6-5 NA TGTGCCAGCAGTTACAGGGGTGGACAGCCCCAGCATTTT CASSYRGGQPQHF
TRBD2 TRBJ2-1 TRBV2 NA TGTGCCAGCAGTGTGAGCGGGAAGCAGTTCTTC CASSVSGKQFF
NA TRBJ2-4 TRBV30 NA TGTGCCTGGAGTGTAGAGGGGTGGGCAAACATTCAGTACTTC CAWSVEGWANIQYF
NA TRBJ1-1 TRBV6-5 NA TGTGCCAGCAGGTGGGGGGGGCGGACTGAAGCTTTCTTT CASRWGGRTEAFF